These T cell receptor beta chains were read from a single sample in a study of OX40 agonist ivuxolimab in advanced cancers. Sequenced by immunoSEQ multiplex PCR; TCRdb stores in-frame clones only, minus some. The sample carries around 20,000 clones, 84% recorded once. The sequencing used CD4+ or CD8+ T cells sorted from blood, collected in a trial of the OX40 agonist ivuxolimab. These receptors all come from an adult with an advanced solid tumor such as melanoma, head and neck, liver or kidney cancer. CDR3s include the opening cysteine and the closing phenylalanine or tryptophan. D genes are given only for firm matches. Size values are once, few and many counts, or a class for expanded clones, and some rows have none.

d_gene: -; abundance: -; v_gene: TRBV9; j_gene: TRBJ1-3; CDR3nt: TGTGCCAGCAGCGTAATTGAGAGCTCTGGAAACACCATATATTTT; CDR3aa: CASSVIESSGNTIYF
d_gene: -; abundance: -; v_gene: TRBV11-2; j_gene: TRBJ2-1; CDR3nt: TGTGCCAGCAGCTTGTCCGTAGAACCAATGTTGTGGAAGCAGTTCTTC; CDR3aa: CASSLSVEPMLWKQFF
d_gene: -; abundance: -; v_gene: TRBV2; j_gene: TRBJ2-3; CDR3nt: TGTGCCAGCATAAGAGGCTCTAGCACAGATACGCAGTATTTT; CDR3aa: CASIRGSSTDTQYF
d_gene: -; abundance: -; v_gene: TRBV16; j_gene: TRBJ1-1; CDR3nt: TGTGCCAGCAGCCAATTTGGGGCAGACGGTTTCTTT; CDR3aa: CASSQFGADGFF
d_gene: -; abundance: -; v_gene: TRBV11-2; j_gene: TRBJ1-1; CDR3nt: TGTGCCAGCAGACAAGGGGGGAGGTCTGAAGCTTTCTTT; CDR3aa: CASRQGGRSEAFF
d_gene: TRBD1; abundance: -; v_gene: TRBV7-9; j_gene: TRBJ2-7; CDR3nt: TGTGCCAGCAGCGGACAGGTCCGAGTTTACGAGCAGTACTTC; CDR3aa: CASSGQVRVYEQYF
d_gene: -; abundance: -; v_gene: TRBV6-6; j_gene: TRBJ1-6; CDR3nt: TGTGCCAGCAGTTACGGCGTAGGCTATAATTCACCCCTCCACTTT; CDR3aa: CASSYGVGYNSPLHF
d_gene: -; abundance: -; v_gene: TRBV7-3; j_gene: TRBJ2-3; CDR3nt: TGTGCCAGCAGCCCCGAGGTCGGCACAGATACGCAGTATTTT; CDR3aa: CASSPEVGTDTQYF
d_gene: -; abundance: -; v_gene: TRBV9; j_gene: TRBJ1-6; CDR3nt: TGTGCCAGCAGCCCCCCCCGGGACGGGCGCAGAGATTCACCCCTCCACTTT; CDR3aa: CASSPPRDGRRDSPLHF
d_gene: -; abundance: once; v_gene: TRBV4-2; j_gene: TRBJ1-1; CDR3nt: TGTGCCAGCACCTCTGGGTCGGACCTAGGACGCACTGAAGCTTTCTTT; CDR3aa: CASTSGSDLGRTEAFF
d_gene: TRBD1; abundance: few; v_gene: TRBV28; j_gene: TRBJ2-4; CDR3nt: TGTGCCAGCAGTTTAGTGCGACAGGGGGCGCGAGGGAACATTCAGTACTTC; CDR3aa: CASSLVRQGARGNIQYF
d_gene: -; abundance: -; v_gene: TRBV6-1; j_gene: TRBJ1-5; CDR3nt: TGTGCCTCGAAGGGCAGGGTCGGTCAGCCCCAGCATTTT; CDR3aa: CASKGRVGQPQHF
d_gene: -; abundance: -; v_gene: TRBV9; j_gene: TRBJ2-5; CDR3nt: TGTGCCAGCAGCGGACAGGACCAAGAGACCCAGTACTTC; CDR3aa: CASSGQDQETQYF
d_gene: TRBD1; abundance: few; v_gene: TRBV28; j_gene: TRBJ2-7; CDR3nt: TGTGCCAGCAGTTTCCTATCCGGTAGGGGGCACCTTACCTACGAGCAGTACTTC; CDR3aa: CASSFLSGRGHLTYEQYF
d_gene: TRBD2; abundance: -; v_gene: TRBV2; j_gene: TRBJ2-1; CDR3nt: TGTGCCAGCAGTGCGGGGGGGCAGGATGAGCAGTTCTTC; CDR3aa: CASSAGGQDEQFF
d_gene: -; abundance: large; v_gene: TRBV30; j_gene: TRBJ2-7; CDR3nt: TGTGCCTGGAGTTCGGTCTACGAGCAGTACTTC; CDR3aa: CAWSSVYEQYF
d_gene: TRBD2; abundance: -; v_gene: TRBV27; j_gene: TRBJ2-2; CDR3nt: TGTGCCAGCAGTCCCCGGACTAGCGGATTAGAGCTGTTTTTT; CDR3aa: CASSPRTSGLELFF
d_gene: -; abundance: few; v_gene: TRBV6-1; j_gene: TRBJ2-5; CDR3nt: TGTGCCAGCAGCCGAGGGCAGAACCAAGAGACCCAGTACTTC; CDR3aa: CASSRGQNQETQYF
d_gene: TRBD1; abundance: -; v_gene: TRBV4-1; j_gene: TRBJ1-1; CDR3nt: TGCGCCAGCAGCCATCCCGCGGACAGGCGCCCGGACACTGAAGCTTTCTTT; CDR3aa: CASSHPADRRPDTEAFF
d_gene: -; abundance: -; v_gene: TRBV9; j_gene: TRBJ2-5; CDR3nt: TGTGCCAGCAGCCTGGGAGGTAGGGTCCAAGAGACCCAGTACTTC; CDR3aa: CASSLGGRVQETQYF
d_gene: -; abundance: once; v_gene: TRBV28; j_gene: TRBJ2-7; CDR3nt: TGTGCCAGCAGAAATTTATACACGGCCGGGGACGAGCAGTACTTC; CDR3aa: CASRNLYTAGDEQYF
d_gene: -; abundance: -; v_gene: TRBV28; j_gene: TRBJ2-7; CDR3nt: TGTGCCAGCAGTCCCCGGGCGCGGTCCTACGAGCAGTACTTC; CDR3aa: CASSPRARSYEQYF
d_gene: -; abundance: once; v_gene: TRBV20-1; j_gene: TRBJ2-7; CDR3nt: TGCAGTGCTGCCCTTTGGAACGAGCAGTACTTC; CDR3aa: CSAALWNEQYF
d_gene: -; abundance: -; v_gene: TRBV27; j_gene: TRBJ2-1; CDR3nt: TGTGCCAGCAGTAGAGGGTCCTACAATGAGCAGTTCTTC; CDR3aa: CASSRGSYNEQFF
d_gene: -; abundance: -; v_gene: TRBV27; j_gene: TRBJ1-2; CDR3nt: TGTGCCAGCAGTTCCCTCGACAGCTATGGCTACACCTTC; CDR3aa: CASSSLDSYGYTF
d_gene: TRBD1; abundance: few; v_gene: TRBV28; j_gene: TRBJ2-5; CDR3nt: TGTGCCAGCAGCCCCGACAGGGGGAAGGACCAAGAGACCCAGTACTTC; CDR3aa: CASSPDRGKDQETQYF
d_gene: TRBD1; abundance: -; v_gene: TRBV27; j_gene: TRBJ1-6; CDR3nt: TGTGCCAGCAGTTTCGTGACAGGGGACGGTAATTCACCCCTCCACTTT; CDR3aa: CASSFVTGDGNSPLHF
d_gene: -; abundance: -; v_gene: TRBV11-2; j_gene: TRBJ1-1; CDR3nt: TGTGCCAGCAGCTTAAGGGGGTCGCAGCCTCAGAACACTGAAGCTTTCTTT; CDR3aa: CASSLRGSQPQNTEAFF
d_gene: -; abundance: once; v_gene: TRBV7-2; j_gene: TRBJ2-7; CDR3nt: TGTGCCAGCAGCTTAGAGATGGGTTACTCCTACGAGCAGTACTTC; CDR3aa: CASSLEMGYSYEQYF
d_gene: -; abundance: once; v_gene: TRBV6-4; j_gene: TRBJ2-3; CDR3nt: TGTGCCAGCAGTGGCGGGGAGTCCACAGATACGCAGTATTTT; CDR3aa: CASSGGESTDTQYF
d_gene: -; abundance: medium-sized; v_gene: TRBV27; j_gene: TRBJ2-7; CDR3nt: TGTGCCAGCAGTTTAGCCGGGGTCCACGAGCAGTACTTC; CDR3aa: CASSLAGVHEQYF
d_gene: -; abundance: -; v_gene: TRBV4-3; j_gene: TRBJ2-3; CDR3nt: TGCGCCAGCAGCTTCAGGGCAGGGGCCTCGGGTGGGCAGTATTTT; CDR3aa: CASSFRAGASGGQYF
d_gene: -; abundance: -; v_gene: TRBV27; j_gene: TRBJ1-1; CDR3nt: TGTGCCAGCATAGGGGGGATTGAAGCTTTCTTT; CDR3aa: CASIGGIEAFF
d_gene: -; abundance: -; v_gene: TRBV19; j_gene: TRBJ1-6; CDR3nt: TGTGCCAGTAAATTGGGTTTTAATTCACCCCTCCACTTT; CDR3aa: CASKLGFNSPLHF
d_gene: TRBD1; abundance: -; v_gene: TRBV4-2; j_gene: TRBJ2-7; CDR3nt: TGTGCCAGCAGCCAAGAATCCGGGACAGGGGCGTACGAGCAGTACTTC; CDR3aa: CASSQESGTGAYEQYF
d_gene: TRBD2; abundance: few; v_gene: TRBV11-2; j_gene: TRBJ2-7; CDR3nt: TGTGCCAGCAGCTTAGGGCCCGGGGGGGGCCTCTACGAGCAGTACTTC; CDR3aa: CASSLGPGGGLYEQYF
d_gene: TRBD2; abundance: -; v_gene: TRBV7-3; j_gene: TRBJ2-6; CDR3nt: TGTGCCAGCAGCTCGGGACTACCTGTCTCTGGGGCCAACGTCCTGACTTTC; CDR3aa: CASSSGLPVSGANVLTF
d_gene: TRBD1; abundance: -; v_gene: TRBV4-1; j_gene: TRBJ2-3; CDR3nt: TGCGCCAGCAGCCATGCCCCGGGACAGGGGTCAGATACGCAGTATTTT; CDR3aa: CASSHAPGQGSDTQYF
d_gene: TRBD1; abundance: -; v_gene: TRBV4-3; j_gene: TRBJ1-5; CDR3nt: TGCGCCAGCAGCCAGACAGGGCCGAACCAGCCCCAGCATTTT; CDR3aa: CASSQTGPNQPQHF
d_gene: -; abundance: -; v_gene: TRBV28; j_gene: TRBJ2-5; CDR3nt: TGTGCCAGCAGTATCCGGGGGGCAATAAGAGAGACCCAGTACTTC; CDR3aa: CASSIRGAIRETQYF
d_gene: -; abundance: few; v_gene: TRBV7-7; j_gene: TRBJ2-7; CDR3nt: TGTGCTAGCAGCTTTGGGCAGGGCGGGTCGAACGAGCAGTACTTC; CDR3aa: CASSFGQGGSNEQYF
d_gene: TRBD1; abundance: -; v_gene: TRBV11-3; j_gene: TRBJ2-7; CDR3nt: TGTGCCAGCAGCTTAGGGCTCGGGACAGTCTCCTACGAGCAGTACTTC; CDR3aa: CASSLGLGTVSYEQYF
d_gene: TRBD1; abundance: -; v_gene: TRBV28; j_gene: TRBJ1-6; CDR3nt: TGTGCCAGCGGCGGGACAGGGCCTACCCCCCTCCACTTT; CDR3aa: CASGGTGPTPLHF
d_gene: -; abundance: -; v_gene: TRBV9; j_gene: TRBJ1-4; CDR3nt: TGTGCCAGCAGCGTAGGTCACAGGGTAACTAATGAAAAACTGTTTTTT; CDR3aa: CASSVGHRVTNEKLFF
d_gene: -; abundance: once; v_gene: TRBV6-1; j_gene: TRBJ1-4; CDR3nt: TGTGCCAGCAGTGAAATTGAAAAACTGTTTTTT; CDR3aa: CASSEIEKLFF
d_gene: -; abundance: -; v_gene: TRBV9; j_gene: TRBJ2-3; CDR3nt: TGTGCCAGCAGCGTAGTTGGGGTCGTGCCGGATACGCAGTATTTT; CDR3aa: CASSVVGVVPDTQYF
d_gene: -; abundance: few; v_gene: TRBV4-3; j_gene: TRBJ1-2; CDR3nt: TGCGCCAGCAGCCAAGACTACAGTGGGGTAGGATATGGCTACACCTTC; CDR3aa: CASSQDYSGVGYGYTF
d_gene: TRBD2; abundance: -; v_gene: TRBV5-4; j_gene: TRBJ2-3; CDR3nt: TGTGCCAGCAGCTTGATGGGGGGGGCAGATACGCAGTATTTT; CDR3aa: CASSLMGGADTQYF
d_gene: -; abundance: -; v_gene: TRBV30; j_gene: TRBJ2-1; CDR3nt: TGTGCCTGGAGTGCAGGGCTGGGAGATTACAATGAGCAGTTCTTC; CDR3aa: CAWSAGLGDYNEQFF
d_gene: -; abundance: -; v_gene: TRBV5-8; j_gene: TRBJ2-1; CDR3nt: TGTGCCAGCAGCCCCCTCGGGCAGGGGTCCCACAATGAGCAGTTCTTC; CDR3aa: CASSPLGQGSHNEQFF
d_gene: -; abundance: -; v_gene: TRBV7-2; j_gene: TRBJ2-7; CDR3nt: TGTGCCAGCAGCTTTGAGGGGAGGGAGCAGTACTTC; CDR3aa: CASSFEGREQYF
d_gene: -; abundance: -; v_gene: TRBV5-5; j_gene: TRBJ2-7; CDR3nt: TGTGCCAGCAGCTTTTCACAGGGATCCTACGAGCAGTACTTC; CDR3aa: CASSFSQGSYEQYF
d_gene: -; abundance: -; v_gene: TRBV11-2; j_gene: TRBJ1-2; CDR3nt: TGTGCCAGCAGCTTCGGACTCCTAGAGGGCTACACCTTC; CDR3aa: CASSFGLLEGYTF
d_gene: -; abundance: -; v_gene: TRBV13; j_gene: TRBJ2-3; CDR3nt: TGTGCCAGCAGCTTAGAGGGGACATCCACAGATACGCAGTATTTT; CDR3aa: CASSLEGTSTDTQYF
d_gene: -; abundance: -; v_gene: TRBV4-3; j_gene: TRBJ1-2; CDR3nt: TGCGCCAGCAGCCATGTCCTGGGGGAGACCCTCTATGGCTACACCTTC; CDR3aa: CASSHVLGETLYGYTF
d_gene: TRBD1; abundance: -; v_gene: TRBV27; j_gene: TRBJ2-7; CDR3nt: TGTGCCAGCAGTTTGGTTGGACAGGGCGGCTCCGAGCAGTACTTC; CDR3aa: CASSLVGQGGSEQYF
d_gene: -; abundance: -; v_gene: TRBV19; j_gene: TRBJ1-6; CDR3nt: TGTGCCAGTAGTTGGGGAATCGATAATTCACCCCTCCACTTT; CDR3aa: CASSWGIDNSPLHF
d_gene: -; abundance: -; v_gene: TRBV14; j_gene: TRBJ2-2; CDR3nt: TGTGCCAGCAGCCAAGATCGGGTGAGGGTTGGAACCGGGGAGCTGTTTTTT; CDR3aa: CASSQDRVRVGTGELFF
d_gene: -; abundance: -; v_gene: TRBV7-9; j_gene: TRBJ1-5; CDR3nt: TGTGCCAGCAGCTTAGGCGTCCGGGCCCACGAGCCCCAGCATTTT; CDR3aa: CASSLGVRAHEPQHF